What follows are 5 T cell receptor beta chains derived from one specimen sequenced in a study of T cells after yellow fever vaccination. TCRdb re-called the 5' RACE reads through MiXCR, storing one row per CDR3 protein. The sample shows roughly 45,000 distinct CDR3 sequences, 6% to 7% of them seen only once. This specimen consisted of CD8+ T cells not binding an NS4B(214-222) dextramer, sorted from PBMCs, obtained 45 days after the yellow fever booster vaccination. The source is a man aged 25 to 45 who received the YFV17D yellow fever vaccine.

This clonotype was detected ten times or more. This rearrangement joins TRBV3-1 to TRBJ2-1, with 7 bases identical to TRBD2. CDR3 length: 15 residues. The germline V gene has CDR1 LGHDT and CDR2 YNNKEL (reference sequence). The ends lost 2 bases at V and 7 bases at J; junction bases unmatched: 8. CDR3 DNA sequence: TGTGCCAGCAGCCAAAACTTCATGCGGGGGAATGAGCAGTTCTTC. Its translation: CASSQNFMRGNEQFF.

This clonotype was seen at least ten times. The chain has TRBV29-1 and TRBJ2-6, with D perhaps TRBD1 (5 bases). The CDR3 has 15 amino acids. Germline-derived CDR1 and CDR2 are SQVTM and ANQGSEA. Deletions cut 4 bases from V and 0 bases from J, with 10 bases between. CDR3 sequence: CSVGTPDSGANVLTF. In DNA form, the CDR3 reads TGCAGCGTTGGGACACCAGACTCTGGGGCCAACGTCCTGACTTTC.

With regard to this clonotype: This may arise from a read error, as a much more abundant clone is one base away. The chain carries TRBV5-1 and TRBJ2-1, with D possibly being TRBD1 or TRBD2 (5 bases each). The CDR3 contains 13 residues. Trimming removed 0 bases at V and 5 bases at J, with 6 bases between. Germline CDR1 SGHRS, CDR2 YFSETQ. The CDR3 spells CASSLVGDNEQFF. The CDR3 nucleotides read TGCGCCAGCAGCTTGGTGGGGGACAATGAGCAGTTCTTC. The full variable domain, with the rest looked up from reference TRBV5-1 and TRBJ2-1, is KAGVTQTPRYLIKTRGQQVTLSCSPISGHRSVSWYQQTPGQGLQFLFEYFSETQRNKGNFPGRFSGRQFSNSRSEMNVSTLELGDSALYLCASSLVGDNEQFFGPGTRLTVL.

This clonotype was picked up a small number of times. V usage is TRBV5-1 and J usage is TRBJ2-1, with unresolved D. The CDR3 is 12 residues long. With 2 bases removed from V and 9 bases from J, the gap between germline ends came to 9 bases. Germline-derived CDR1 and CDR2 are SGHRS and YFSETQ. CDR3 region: CASSLGQTEQFF. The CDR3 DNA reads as TGCGCCAGCAGCTTAGGTCAGACTGAGCAGTTCTTC.

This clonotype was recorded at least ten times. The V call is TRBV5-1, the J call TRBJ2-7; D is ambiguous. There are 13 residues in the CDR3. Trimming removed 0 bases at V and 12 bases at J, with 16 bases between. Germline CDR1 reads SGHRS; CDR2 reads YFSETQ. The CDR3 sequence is CASSLEGSLDAYF. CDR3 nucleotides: TGCGCCAGCAGCTTGGAGGGCAGCCTCGACGCGTACTTC. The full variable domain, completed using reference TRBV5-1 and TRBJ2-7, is KAGVTQTPRYLIKTRGQQVTLSCSPISGHRSVSWYQQTPGQGLQFLFEYFSETQRNKGNFPGRFSGRQFSNSRSEMNVSTLELGDSALYLCASSLEGSLDAYFGPGTRLTVT.